The entry below gives a single T cell receptor beta chain sequence along with its context. Its antigen is as yet unknown. Expressed TCRB transcripts got sequenced, as all isolated RNA was reverse transcribed. Profiled with immunoSEQ multiplex PCR; TCRdb holds only in-frame clones, not every one. The sample yields 70,000 to 90,000 clones, 25% to 35% seen once. The sample originates from a study of beta chain features in type 1 diabetes. Germline V gene lookup returns CDR1 SNHLY and CDR2 FYNNEI. This CDR3 contains 17 residues. Trimming removed 7 bases at V and 0 bases at J, with 21 bases between. Study-level results: Significant though moderate, a shortening of TCRB CDR3s appeared in all four CD4+ subsets of Type 1 diabetes patients. In comparison with healthy donors, patients had naive, central memory and Treg TCRB repertoires that appeared more similar.

Using CD45RO/CCR7/CD25/CD127/CD95/CD27, CD4+ naive, central memory, regulatory and stem cell-like memory cells were sorted. What was sequenced was stem cell memory CD4+ T cells from blood. The chain uses TRBV2 and TRBJ1-1; D may be TRBD1 (6 bases). This sequence originates from a woman aged 18 to 35 in good health. DNA for the CDR3: TGTGCCAGCACCAAAACAATTTCGACAGGATTGAACACTGAAGCTTTCTTT. Translation gives CASTKTISTGLNTEAFF.